The next 12 T cell receptor beta chains were all read from a single sample in a study of T cell responses to AZD1222 COVID-19 vaccine. Generated by immunoSEQ multiplex PCR, the TCRdb table keeps only in-frame clones and is missing some. The sample contains some 120,000 clones, about 90% of which appear only once. The specimen comprised peripheral blood, sampled on day 0 of AZD1222 vaccination. Receptors originate from an adult in good health.

V usage is TRBV5-1 and J usage is TRBJ1-1; no firm D call. The germline gives CDR1 SGHRS, CDR2 YFSETQ. The CDR3 spans 14 residues. With 0 bases removed from V and 0 bases from J, the gap between germline ends came to 6 bases. For the CDR3, the DNA is TGCGCCAGCAGCTTGGAGTGGTTGAACACTGAAGCTTTCTTT. Its translation: CASSLEWLNTEAFF.

As DNA, the CDR3 is TGTGCCAGCAGTTCCCAACCGACAGGCAACTATGGCTACACCTTC. Protein: CASSSQPTGNYGYTF. The V and J genes are TRBV6-5 and TRBJ1-2; D might be TRBD1 (6 bases). The CDR3 is 15 amino acids. The V and J ends lost 4 bases and 2 bases respectively, with 14 bases between them. The V gene's germline CDR1 is MNHEY and CDR2 SVGAGI.

This clone has a single count. This chain uses TRBV18 with TRBJ2-7; 11 nucleotides agree with TRBD1. J lost 3 bases, V lost 5 bases, and 6 bases had no gene match. CDR1 and CDR2 from the germline V gene are KGHSH and LQKENI. The CDR3 totals 15 residues. CDR3 sequence (DNA): TGTGCCAGCTCATCCGGACAGGGGGCTAACTACGAGCAGTACTTC. Translating gives CASSSGQGANYEQYF.

This clone occurred a few times. The chain carries TRBV20-1 and TRBJ1-6; no clear D gene. V lost 3 bases to trimming and J lost 5 bases, with 8 bases between them. CDR3 length: 13 residues. In germline, CDR1 is DFQATT, CDR2 SNEGSKA (reference sequence). CDR3 DNA: TGCAGTGCTAGTGGGCCTAATAATTCACCCCTCCACTTT. This encodes CSASGPNNSPLHF.

This clone appeared a single time. The rearrangement uses TRBV27 and TRBJ1-2; tentative D call: TRBD1 (6 bases). CDR1 MNHEY and CDR2 SMNVEV come from the germline V gene (reference sequence). The germline V and J ends were trimmed by 6 bases and 10 bases, with 18 bases remaining between them. This CDR3 contains 13 residues. The CDR3 here is CASRLSGEVSYTF. CDR3 bases: TGTGCCAGCAGACTCTCAGGGGAGGTGTCCTACACCTTC.

The chain recombines TRBV27 with TRBJ2-7, with D possibly being TRBD2 (5 bases). V lost 0 bases, J lost 2 bases, and 8 bases lay in between. Germline CDR1 MNHEY, CDR2 SMNVEV (reference sequence). The CDR3 length is 14 residues. The CDR3 protein is CASSLSQAAYEQYF. As DNA, the CDR3 is TGTGCCAGCAGTTTATCCCAAGCGGCCTACGAGCAGTACTTC.

This chain connects TRBV6-5 to TRBJ2-5; 10 bases line up with TRBD2. Trimming took 6 bases from V and 7 from J; bases not matched to a gene: 8. CDR3 length: 14 residues. Per germline, CDR1 MNHEY and CDR2 SVGAGI. CDR3 residues: CASRIGLAAVTQYF. For the CDR3, the DNA is TGTGCCAGCAGGATCGGACTAGCGGCAGTGACCCAGTACTTC.

The rearrangement joins TRBV19 to TRBJ2-3; D unclear. The germline V gene has CDR1 LNHDA and CDR2 SQIVND (reference sequence). There are 13 residues in the CDR3. V was clipped by 4 bases and J by 6 bases, with 11 bases between them. CDR3 amino acids: CASSRSVGDTQYF. For the CDR3, the DNA is TGTGCCAGTAGTAGGTCGGTCGGGGATACGCAGTATTTT. Combining the CDR3 with reference TRBV19 and TRBJ2-3 gives the whole variable domain DGGITQSPKYLFRKEGQNVTLSCEQNLNHDAMYWYRQDPGQGLRLIYYSQIVNDFQKGDIAEGYSVSREKKESFPLTVTSAQKNPTAFYLCASSRSVGDTQYFGPGTRLTVL.

The V gene is TRBV6-5, the J gene TRBJ2-5; D is perhaps TRBD2 (6 bases). This CDR3 is 16 amino acids long. The germline V gene has CDR1 MNHEY and CDR2 SVGAGI. Trimming took off 2 bases at V and 2 bases at J, with 15 bases between the two ends. The CDR3 loop reads CASSYKWGVLQETQYF. CDR3 nucleotide sequence: TGTGCCAGCAGTTACAAGTGGGGGGTTTTACAAGAGACCCAGTACTTC.

This rearrangement joins TRBV5-1 to TRBJ1-5; unclear D gene. Trimming stripped 3 bases from V and 9 bases from J, with 13 bases between. Germline CDR1 and CDR2: SGHRS and YFSETQ. This CDR3 comprises 13 residues. CDR3 nucleotides: TGCGCCAGCAGCTGGACTGGGGATGGGCCCCAGCATTTT. Its protein product is CASSWTGDGPQHF.

V usage is TRBV29-1 and J usage is TRBJ2-7, with 9 bases lining up with TRBD2. The length of the CDR3 is 12 residues. Germline CDR1 and CDR2: SQVTM and ANQGSEA. The CDR3 reads CRGAGGGHEQYF. In nucleotides, the CDR3 is TGCCGCGGCGCGGGGGGGGGACACGAGCAGTACTTC.

The chain is built from TRBV19 and TRBJ1-4; D unclear. The CDR3 has 14 amino acids. The V and J ends lost 2 bases and 4 bases respectively, with 8 bases between them. The germline CDR1 and CDR2 sequences are LNHDA and SQIVND (reference sequence). The CDR3 region has the DNA TGTGCCAGTAGTATAATTCGGTTTAATGAAAAACTGTTTTTT. Its translation: CASSIIRFNEKLFF.